Reported below is one T cell receptor (beta chain). Its antigen remains unknown. The assay was immunoSEQ multiplex PCR, and TCRdb's table has in-frame clones only and misses some. The sample holds 20,000 to 25,000 clones, approximately 69% seen once. Every one of the patients relapsed after autologous stem cell transplantation (brentuximab vedotin exposure was variable). The data originate from a study of PD-1 blockade in classical Hodgkin lymphoma. Overall study context: Once every 2 weeks, patients received intravenous nivolumab at 3 mg/kg. General observations from the study: Repertoires differed for reasons still undefined, possibly disease activity or prior therapy. Relative to healthy donors, newly diagnosed patients reportedly had lower baseline TCR diversity, which was reported as lower still in relapsed/refractory patients.

The TCR comes from a human donor with classical Hodgkin lymphoma. This sample comprised peripheral blood mononuclear cells (PBMCs), obtained at baseline.

CDR3 sequence (DNA): TGTGCCAGCAGTCGAGTAGAGGGTGAGACCCAGTACTTC. Translation: CASSRVEGETQYF. This rearrangement joins TRBV6-1 to TRBJ2-5, with D perhaps TRBD2 (5 bases). The germline CDR1 and CDR2 sequences are MNHNS and SASEGT. The V end was cut by 5 bases, the J end by 5 bases, with 12 bases between. The CDR3 covers 13 residues.